This T cell receptor (beta chain) was obtained from a study of T cell clones after liver transplantation. The germline gives CDR1 SGHNT, CDR2 YENEEA. J was trimmed by 2 bases and V by 5 bases; bases with no gene match: 2. The CDR3 length is 15 residues. The table came from immunoSEQ multiplex PCR; TCRdb's copy has only in-frame clones and leaves some out. The sample consists of 70,000 or so clones, more than 90% of them appearing once. This clonotype was sampled from a human donor who received a liver transplant. This chain links TRBV11-3 with TRBJ2-1; TRBD2 aligns across 11 bases. This sample comprised CD4+ T cells from blood, obtained before liver transplant. The CDR3: CASSLTSGAYNEQFF. DNA for the CDR3: TGTGCCAGCAGCCTGACTAGCGGGGCCTACAATGAGCAGTTCTTC.